Following are 16 T cell receptor beta chains from one sample sequenced in a study of T cell changes during pregnancy in multiple sclerosis (dated by TCRdb to between 2017 and 2020). Libraries came from the immunoSEQ multiplex PCR assay. Here the immuneACCESS table is served through TCRdb, limited to in-frame sequences with V and J called. Missing clones are a known gap in these copies; in checked studies unresolved V genes cover under half, and the rest lacks a known reason. For this sample the table gives around 69,000 clones, of which around nine tenths were detected only once. 0.95% to 1.5% of the sample goes to the ten largest clones. The sample in question was peripheral blood, obtained in the third trimester of pregnancy. Receptor source: a female donor with multiple sclerosis, enrolled in a pregnancy study.

The chain carries TRBV6-1 and TRBJ1-1; D is perhaps TRBD1 (5 bases). The V and J ends lost 6 bases and 2 bases respectively, with 13 bases between them. In germline, CDR1 is MNHNS, CDR2 SASEGT. The CDR3 is made up of 14 amino acids. CDR3 in DNA: TGTGCCAGCAGCCATCAGGGATATAACACTGAAGCTTTCTTT. This gives the protein CASSHQGYNTEAFF.

V gene TRBV10-3 combines with J gene TRBJ1-1; 7 nucleotides line up with TRBD1. The J segment lost 3 bases and the V segment lost 8 bases, leaving 15 bases of the junction unmatched. There are 16 residues in the CDR3. Germline CDR1 and CDR2: ENHRY and SYGVKD. CDR3 sequence: CAIGTLGGAGYTEAFF. In DNA form, the CDR3 reads TGTGCCATCGGTACCTTAGGGGGCGCGGGGTACACTGAAGCTTTCTTT.

The chain carries TRBV5-4 and TRBJ2-3; 9 bases line up with TRBD2. The CDR3 loop spans 15 amino acids. Germline CDR1 SGHNT, CDR2 YYREEE (reference sequence). V lost 5 bases to trimming and J lost 1 base; unmatched junction nucleotides: 5. Here the CDR3 DNA reads TGTGCCAGCAGTCATAGCGGGAGAGGCACAGATACGCAGTATTTT. It specifies CASSHSGRGTDTQYF.

The chain joins TRBV10-1 to TRBJ2-3; 8 bases line up with TRBD2. CDR1 is WNHNN, CDR2 SYGVQD, per germline (reference sequence). V was clipped by 4 bases and J by 1 base; unmatched bases: 10. This CDR3 has 17 residues. The CDR3 loop reads CASSGTLAAPGTDTQYF. In DNA form, the CDR3 reads TGCGCCAGCAGTGGGACACTAGCGGCACCCGGCACAGATACGCAGTATTTT.

The CDR3 sequence: CASSLGDIYDEQFF. The CDR3 nucleotides are TGTGCCAGCAGCCTAGGTGATATTTACGATGAGCAGTTCTTC. V and J are TRBV27 and TRBJ2-1; no clear D gene. Germline V gives CDR1 MNHEY, CDR2 SMNVEV (reference sequence). The CDR3 has 14 amino acids. V shed 6 bases and J shed 8 bases, with 17 bases lying between them.

The V and J genes are TRBV7-2 and TRBJ2-1, with D perhaps TRBD1 (5 bases). CDR3 length equals 14 residues. Germline assignment: CDR1 SGHTA and CDR2 FQGNSA. The V end lost 5 bases, the J end lost 7 bases, and 15 bases lay between the germline ends. The CDR3 reads CASSPEGARNEQFF. The CDR3 DNA sequence: TGTGCCAGCAGCCCGGAAGGGGCGAGAAATGAGCAGTTCTTC.

The V call is TRBV4-3, the J call TRBJ2-7, with D unresolved. The CDR3 has 14 residues. V was clipped by 0 bases and J by 5 bases, with 11 bases between them. The germline V gene has CDR1 LGHNA and CDR2 YSLEER. CDR3 amino acids: CASSQDWALNEQYF. The CDR3 region has the DNA TGCGCCAGCAGCCAAGATTGGGCCCTTAACGAGCAGTACTTC.

The CDR3 sequence: CASSFPARERSGNTIYF. As DNA, the CDR3 is TGTGCCAGCAGTTTCCCAGCTCGGGAACGCTCTGGAAACACCATATATTTT. This chain joins TRBV27 and TRBJ1-3; D remains ambiguous. Trimming took off 3 bases at V and 0 bases at J, with 15 bases between the two ends. This CDR3 has 17 residues. Germline values: CDR1 MNHEY, CDR2 SMNVEV (reference sequence).

This chain connects TRBV5-1 to TRBJ2-3; the D gene is possibly TRBD2 (6 bases). The CDR3 totals 16 residues. V lost 0 bases, J lost 0 bases, and 11 bases lay in between. Germline-derived CDR1 and CDR2 are SGHRS and YFSETQ. CDR3 sequence (DNA): TGCGCCAGCAGCTTGGGGACTATAACTAGCACAGATACGCAGTATTTT. This sequence encodes CASSLGTITSTDTQYF.

The V gene is TRBV18, the J gene TRBJ2-2; 7 nucleotides agree with TRBD1. CDR1 is KGHSH, CDR2 LQKENI, per germline. There are 16 residues in the CDR3. The V gene end was trimmed by 3 bases and the J gene end by 0 bases; junction bases not matched to a gene: 4. The CDR3 loop is CASSPPGTANTGELFF. Written as DNA, the CDR3 is TGTGCCAGCTCACCCCCCGGGACAGCGAACACCGGGGAGCTGTTTTTT. Supplemented by reference TRBV18 and TRBJ2-2, the full variable domain reads NAGVMQNPRHLVRRRGQEARLRCSPMKGHSHVYWYRQLPEEGLKFMVYLQKENIIDESGMPKERFSAEFPKEGPSILRIQQVVRGDSAAYFCASSPPGTANTGELFFGEGSRLTVL.

The chain links TRBV5-1 to TRBJ2-2, with 8 nucleotides matching TRBD2. CDR3 length: 17 residues. The trim removed 1 base at V and 5 bases at J, leaving 10 bases unmatched. CDR1 and CDR2 from the germline V gene are SGHRS and YFSETQ. CDR3 DNA: TGCGCCAGCAGCTTGTATCCGGGAGGGCCGAGTACCGGGGAGCTGTTTTTT. Protein: CASSLYPGGPSTGELFF.

CDR3 sequence (DNA): TGTGCCAGCAACCCCGGCGGAGCTGGAGTGAGTGAGCAGTTCTTC. It translates to CASNPGGAGVSEQFF. The chain employs TRBV5-4 and TRBJ2-1; no reliable D call. CDR1 is SGHNT, CDR2 YYREEE, per germline (reference sequence). Trimming removed 6 bases at V and 9 bases at J, with 22 bases between. The CDR3 extends over 15 amino acids.

This clone was picked up one time. The gene calls are TRBV2 and TRBJ1-5, with D unclear. Trimming took off 2 bases at V and 7 bases at J, with 18 bases between the two ends. Germline V CDR1 and CDR2: SNHLY, FYNNEI. The CDR3 runs 16 residues. The CDR3 nucleotides read TGTGCCAGCAGTGAATTCCCCGCGGGGAACAGACAGCCCCAGCATTTT. This encodes CASSEFPAGNRQPQHF.

The gene calls are TRBV19 and TRBJ2-1; D remains ambiguous. This CDR3 region has 15 residues. The V and J ends lost 5 bases and 5 bases respectively, with 16 bases between them. CDR1 is LNHDA, CDR2 SQIVND, per germline (reference sequence). The CDR3 DNA reads TGTGCCAGTAGTCTCCAGCCTCGGGTCGACAATGAGCAGTTCTTC. Protein product: CASSLQPRVDNEQFF.

J is TRBJ1-3 and V is TRBV7-2, with a tentative D call TRBD1 (5 bases). The germline CDR1 and CDR2 sequences are SGHTA and FQGNSA. The CDR3 covers 16 residues. The V end lost 0 bases, the J end lost 2 bases, and 11 bases lay between the germline ends. The CDR3 here is CASSLALPTAGNTIYF. CDR3 in DNA: TGTGCCAGCAGCTTAGCACTCCCGACAGCTGGAAACACCATATATTTT.

In this sample, this clone turned up once. This chain joins TRBV4-3 and TRBJ2-1; TRBD2 matches at 10 bases. Looked up from germline, CDR1 is LGHNA and CDR2 is YSLEER. The CDR3 is made up of 17 amino acids. V shed 2 bases, J shed 2 bases, and the junction held 6 bases outside the gene matches. The CDR3, as DNA: TGCGCCAGCAGCCAAACCACTAGCGGGATTCCCTACAATGAGCAGTTCTTC. Encoded protein: CASSQTTSGIPYNEQFF.